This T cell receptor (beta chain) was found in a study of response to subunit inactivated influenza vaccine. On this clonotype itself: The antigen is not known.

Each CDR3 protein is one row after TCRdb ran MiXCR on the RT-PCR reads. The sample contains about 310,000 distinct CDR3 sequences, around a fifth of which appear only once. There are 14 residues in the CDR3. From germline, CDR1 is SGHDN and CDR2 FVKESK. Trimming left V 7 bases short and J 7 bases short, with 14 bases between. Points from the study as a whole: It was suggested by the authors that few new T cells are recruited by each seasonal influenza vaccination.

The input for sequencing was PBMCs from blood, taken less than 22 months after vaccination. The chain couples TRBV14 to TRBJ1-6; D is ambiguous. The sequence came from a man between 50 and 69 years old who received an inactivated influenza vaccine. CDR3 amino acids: CASKLGVHNSPLHF. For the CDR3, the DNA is TGTGCCAGCAAGTTGGGTGTACACAATTCACCCCTCCACTTT.